This entry describes one TCR beta chain. No antigen is known for it. These data belong to a study of cytomegalovirus exposure and HLA in healthy donors. Study findings and constraints: A likely sequencing artifact accounted for one observed cluster of highly shared sequence variants. Immune exposure information comprised only CMV serostatus. When analyzed later, the rates of TCR association showed variation by HLA locus, with DRB1 the most and HLA-C the fewest.

PCR employed 60 Vbeta and 13 Jbeta primers. The assay was immunoSEQ multiplex PCR, and TCRdb's table has in-frame clones only and misses some. The data contain some 170,000 clones, approximately 80% of them singletons. Trimming stripped 1 base from V and 1 base from J, with 10 bases between. This CDR3 has 15 residues. Germline V gives CDR1 MGHRA, CDR2 YSYEKL. The sequenced sample was PBMCs. This sequence joins TRBV4-1 and TRBJ1-1; D is unresolved. This sequence originates from a woman aged 25 to 39 in good health and CMV-seronegative. CDR3 in DNA: TGCGCCAGCAGCCAAGCCACGACAAGGAACACTGAAGCTTTCTTT. Amino acids: CASSQATTRNTEAFF.